The 19 T cell receptor beta chains presented below share a single source sample, sequenced in a study of T cells in Graves' hyperthyroidism and ophthalmopathy. RNA transcripts yielded amplified TCR beta CDR3 regions. Carried out on the TCR CDR3, a first-round RT-PCR used the HTBI primer set. TCRdb fed the multiplex PCR reads into MiXCR, producing one record per CDR3 protein. The profile shows over 500,000 distinct CDR3 sequences, approximately 17% of them singletons. Sequenced input: blood. The receptors were gathered from a woman between 18 and 29 years old with Graves' ophthalmopathy.

The genes are TRBV28 and TRBJ1-5; weak D call: TRBD1 (5 bases). Trimming took off 5 bases at V and 0 bases at J, with 17 bases between the two ends. The CDR3 is 17 amino acids. Looked up from germline, CDR1 is MDHEN and CDR2 is SYDVKM. The CDR3 DNA follows: TGTGCCAGCAGTCCCCGACGCGGGGGGACTAGCAATCAGCCCCAGCATTTT. This encodes CASSPRRGGTSNQPQHF.

With regard to this clonotype: This may come from a read error, since a much larger clone is one base off. This sequence joins TRBV11-3 and TRBJ1-1; no firm D call. The CDR3 has 13 amino acids. Germline CDR1 is SGHNT and CDR2 is YENEEA. CDR3 DNA sequence: TGTGCCATCAGCTTATTTGCGTCGACCGAAGCTTTCTTT. Translating gives CAISLFASTEAFF.

This chain links TRBV5-1 with TRBJ2-5; 9 nucleotides align to TRBD1. CDR3 length: 16 residues. CDR1 is SGHRS and CDR2 is YFSETQ in the germline V gene. Losses at the gene ends were 4 bases for V and 0 bases for J; bases not matched to a gene: 7. For the CDR3, the DNA is TGCGCCAGCAGCAGAGGGACAGGGCTTTACCAAGAGACCCAGTACTTC. Protein: CASSRGTGLYQETQYF.

Many counts were recorded for this clonotype. The chain has TRBV5-1 and TRBJ2-7; D remains ambiguous. The germline gives CDR1 SGHRS, CDR2 YFSETQ. This CDR3 is built from 15 residues. V lost 0 bases and J lost 1, with 11 bases in between. The CDR3 sequence is CASSLVTAPSYEQYF. The CDR3 coding sequence is TGCGCCAGCAGCTTGGTAACAGCGCCTTCCTACGAGCAGTACTTC.

This chain links TRBV19 with TRBJ1-1, with a possible D match to TRBD1 (6 bases). In germline, CDR1 is LNHDA, CDR2 SQIVND (reference sequence). V lost 3 bases to trimming and J lost 4 bases, with 12 bases between them. The CDR3 sequence is 14 residues long. The CDR3 sequence: CASSIGGGPTEAFF. The CDR3 coding sequence is TGTGCCAGTAGTATCGGAGGGGGACCCACTGAAGCTTTCTTT.

This clonotype was recorded many times. The V and J genes are TRBV7-8 and TRBJ1-6, with TRBD1 matching 8 bases. V lost 5 bases, J lost 11 bases, and 8 bases stayed unmatched. The CDR3 runs to 14 residues. CDR1 SGHVS and CDR2 FQNEAQ come from the germline V gene. The CDR3 DNA reads TGTGCCAGCAGCCTAGACAGGGGCCGGCCACCCCTCCACTTT. Translated, it gives CASSLDRGRPPLHF.

The table lists this clonotype with many counts. The chain joins TRBV13 to TRBJ1-5, with D unresolved. The V gene's germline CDR1 is PRHDT and CDR2 FYEKMQ (reference sequence). V lost 0 bases, J lost 5 bases, and 8 bases lay in between. The CDR3 consists of 14 residues. The CDR3 sequence: CASSLGHRDQPQHF. In DNA form, the CDR3 reads TGTGCCAGCAGCTTAGGCCATCGAGATCAGCCCCAGCATTTT.

For this clonotype: A much larger clone lies a single base off, so this may be a read error. This chain joins TRBV6-1 and TRBJ2-7; 8 nucleotides match TRBD1. The germline V gene has CDR1 MNHNS and CDR2 SASEGT. V lost 2 bases to trimming and J lost 7 bases; unmatched junction nucleotides: 10. CDR3 size: 15 residues. The CDR3, as DNA: TGTGCCAGCAGTGAAAGTGGGACAGGAGCTCATGAGCAGTACTTC. Its protein product is CASSESGTGAHEQYF.

This clonotype was recorded at least ten times. This sequence joins TRBV28 and TRBJ1-5, with TRBD1 identical over 8 bases. This CDR3 region has 15 residues. Per the germline V gene, CDR1 is MDHEN and CDR2 is SYDVKM. The V segment lost 6 bases and the J segment 3 bases; nucleotides outside the gene matches: 7. CDR3 sequence reads: CASRPDRVANQPQHF. The CDR3 coding sequence is TGTGCCAGCAGACCGGACAGGGTTGCCAATCAGCCCCAGCATTTT.

This chain uses TRBV9 with TRBJ1-5; D is perhaps TRBD1 (5 bases). CDR1 is SGDLS, CDR2 YYNGEE, per germline. This CDR3 has 13 amino acids. The V and J ends lost 4 bases and 11 bases respectively, with 16 bases between them. DNA of the CDR3: TGTGCCAGCAGCTCCGGACCGGGGGAAGCCCAGCATTTT. Translated, it gives CASSSGPGEAQHF.

This clonotype occurred many times. The chain uses TRBV15 and TRBJ2-3; D perhaps matches TRBD2 (7 bases). CDR1 LNHNV and CDR2 YYDKDF come from the germline V gene (reference sequence). Trimming removed 5 bases at V and 2 bases at J, with 20 bases between. CDR3 length: 17 residues. CDR3 protein: CATSGSRKAGHTDTQYF. For the CDR3, the DNA is TGTGCCACCAGCGGGAGCCGGAAAGCGGGACACACAGATACGCAGTATTTT.

There are many counts of this clonotype. V gene TRBV5-1 combines with J gene TRBJ2-7; TRBD1 aligns across 8 bases. CDR3 length: 14 residues. Germline V gives CDR1 SGHRS, CDR2 YFSETQ. Trimming took 2 bases from V and 3 from J; bases not matched to a gene: 4. The DNA of the CDR3 is TGCGCCAGCAGCTTCTCCGGGACAGGCTACGAGCAGTACTTC. It codes for CASSFSGTGYEQYF.

This clonotype has a count of ten or more. This chain uses TRBV28 with TRBJ2-7, with 7 bases fitting TRBD2. V dropped 3 bases and J dropped 1; count of bases not matched to a gene: 6. The germline V gene encodes CDR1 MDHEN and CDR2 SYDVKM. There are 15 residues in the CDR3. This chain's CDR3 is CASSFRGVASYEQYF. In nucleotides, the CDR3 is TGTGCCAGCAGTTTCCGGGGGGTAGCGTCCTACGAGCAGTACTTC.

The rearrangement joins TRBV29-1 to TRBJ2-5; D may be TRBD1 (6 bases). Germline-derived CDR1 and CDR2 are SQVTM and ANQGSEA. The CDR3 extends over 14 amino acids. V lost 1 base and J lost 0, with 9 bases in between. Written as DNA, the CDR3 is TGCAGCGTTGAAGGGACAGATTACCAAGAGACCCAGTACTTC. Translating gives CSVEGTDYQETQYF.

The chain couples TRBV7-9 to TRBJ2-2; 11 bases line up with TRBD2. V lost 6 bases to trimming and J lost 4 bases; unmatched junction nucleotides: 10. Germline V gene sequence: CDR1 SEHNR, CDR2 FQNEAQ (reference sequence). The CDR3 is made up of 17 amino acids. Here the CDR3 DNA reads TGTGCCAGCAGTTATAGCGGGAGGGCCCCTTTCACCGGGGAGCTGTTTTTT. Protein: CASSYSGRAPFTGELFF.

At least ten counts were recorded for this clonotype. V is TRBV20-1 and J is TRBJ1-5; tentatively, D is TRBD1 (6 bases). The germline gives CDR1 DFQATT, CDR2 SNEGSKA (reference sequence). Trimming took 5 bases from V and 3 from J, leaving 20 bases between them. The CDR3 runs to 16 residues. The chain's CDR3 is CSAPGGTLRLNQPQHF. CDR3 DNA: TGCAGTGCTCCGGGGGGCACGCTTAGACTCAATCAGCCCCAGCATTTT.

This clonotype was seen ten or more times. DNA for the CDR3: TGTGCCAGCAGTACACTGACTAGCGGGACTGACAAAAACATTCAGTACTTC. The encoded protein is CASSTLTSGTDKNIQYF. The chain has TRBV27 and TRBJ2-4; 11 bases are shared with TRBD2. Per the germline V gene, CDR1 is MNHEY and CDR2 is SMNVEV (reference sequence). This CDR3 has 17 amino acids. V lost 5 bases and J lost 3; bases outside the gene matches: 9.

This clonotype has a count of ten or more. V is TRBV6-1 and J is TRBJ1-4; tentative D call: TRBD1 (5 bases). The CDR3 extends over 12 amino acids. Trimming left V 6 bases short and J 8 bases short, with 10 bases between. CDR1 MNHNS and CDR2 SASEGT come from the germline V gene. The CDR3 loop is CASSQGFEKLFF. DNA of the CDR3: TGTGCCAGCAGCCAGGGTTTCGAAAAACTGTTTTTT.

The gene calls are TRBV7-9 and TRBJ1-4; D gene unclear. V was pared by 2 bases and J by 7 bases, with 14 bases between. The CDR3 loop spans 15 amino acids. Germline V lookup: CDR1 SEHNR, CDR2 FQNEAQ (reference sequence). This CDR3 reads CASSLSATPGEKLFF. DNA for the CDR3: TGTGCCAGCAGCTTATCCGCGACACCGGGTGAAAAACTGTTTTTT.